The 27 T cell receptor beta chains below all came from one sample that was sequenced in a study of T cell responses to AZD1222 COVID-19 vaccine. Clones were sequenced by immunoSEQ multiplex PCR, and TCRdb holds only the in-frame ones, with some missing. Among roughly 130,000 clones listed, around 90% were seen once. The sample here was peripheral blood, taken on day 0 of AZD1222 vaccination. The receptors here all came from an adult in good health.

The chain uses TRBV6-1 and TRBJ1-5; a weak D match, TRBD1 (5 bases). Germline CDR1 is MNHNS and CDR2 is SASEGT. V was clipped by 3 bases and J by 12 bases, with 21 bases between them. The CDR3 sequence is 15 residues long. CDR3 DNA: TGTGCCAGCAGTGAGAGTGGGCAGGGAAGCACTCTCCAGCATTTT. Its translation: CASSESGQGSTLQHF.

The CDR3 nucleotides are TGTGCCAGCAGCTCGGACTATCATGAGCAGTTCTTC. As protein: CASSSDYHEQFF. The genes are TRBV7-9 and TRBJ2-1; D perhaps matches TRBD2 (6 bases). V gave up 4 bases and J gave up 8 bases, with 9 bases separating them. The CDR3 is 12 amino acids. Germline V gene lookup returns CDR1 SEHNR and CDR2 FQNEAQ (reference sequence).

The J gene is TRBJ2-4, the V gene TRBV11-2, with no clear D. The V gene lost 6 bases and the J gene lost 0 bases, with 6 bases spanning the gap. This CDR3 is built from 13 residues. Germline V gene data show CDR1 as SGHAT and CDR2 as FQNNGV. CDR3 nucleotides: TGTGCCAGCAGTGTACTAGCCAAAAACATTCAGTACTTC. Translation: CASSVLAKNIQYF.

J is TRBJ2-6 and V is TRBV14, with 8 bases aligning to TRBD1. CDR3 length equals 19 residues. Germline assignment: CDR1 SGHDN and CDR2 FVKESK. V gave up 0 bases and J gave up 0 bases; unmatched junction bases: 7. CDR3 protein: CASSQENTGGNSGANVLTF. Here the CDR3 DNA reads TGTGCCAGCAGCCAAGAGAATACAGGGGGTAACTCTGGGGCCAACGTCCTGACTTTC.

This chain joins TRBV11-3 and TRBJ2-2, with 9 bases matching TRBD1. This CDR3 is built from 15 residues. From germline, CDR1 is SGHNT and CDR2 YENEEA. J gave up 7 bases and V 5 bases, and 8 bases lay outside the gene matches. The CDR3 loop reads CASSTGQGWGGELFF. The DNA for the CDR3 is TGTGCCAGCAGCACGGGACAGGGCTGGGGCGGGGAGCTGTTTTTT.

The CDR3 reads CASSPNRRTDTQYF. The DNA of the CDR3 is TGTGCCAGCAGCCCTAATAGACGGACAGATACGCAGTATTTT. The chain uses TRBV27 and TRBJ2-3; unclear D gene. Per the germline V gene, CDR1 is MNHEY and CDR2 is SMNVEV (reference sequence). V lost 6 bases and J 3 bases, leaving 13 bases between the germline ends. The CDR3 is 14 residues long.

The CDR3 reads CASSWGSTGELFF. In nucleotides, the CDR3 is TGTGCCAGCAGCTGGGGGTCCACCGGGGAGCTGTTTTTT. The chain couples TRBV6-6 to TRBJ2-2; D is perhaps TRBD1 or TRBD2 (5 bases each). Germline V gene data show CDR1 as MNHNY and CDR2 as SVGAGI (reference sequence). CDR3 size: 13 residues. V lost 6 bases to trimming and J lost 4 bases, with 9 bases between them.

In its sample, this clone was seen once. This chain uses TRBV27 with TRBJ1-2; possible D gene TRBD1, 5 bases. The germline CDR1 and CDR2 sequences are MNHEY and SMNVEV (reference sequence). The CDR3 runs to 15 residues. Trimming pared 6 bases from V and 5 bases from J, leaving 19 bases between. The CDR3 protein is CASRRTSGGRYGYTF. The DNA of the CDR3 is TGTGCCAGCAGACGGACATCGGGGGGGAGGTATGGCTACACCTTC.

This chain links TRBV20-1 with TRBJ1-5; the D gene is possibly TRBD1 (5 bases). The CDR3 is 12 amino acids. Trimming left V 3 bases short and J 7 bases short, with 10 bases between. The germline CDR1 and CDR2 sequences are DFQATT and SNEGSKA (reference sequence). CDR3 region: CSASPRGQPQHF. CDR3 nucleotide sequence: TGCAGTGCTAGTCCTCGGGGGCAGCCCCAGCATTTT.

This clone was counted a few times. The chain links TRBV10-3 to TRBJ2-7; D gene ambiguous. Germline CDR1 is ENHRY and CDR2 is SYGVKD. This CDR3 is built from 13 residues. Trimming cost V 3 bases and J 7 bases, with 13 bases left between them. This CDR3 reads CAISDSEVREQYF. DNA of the CDR3: TGTGCCATCAGTGATAGTGAGGTACGGGAGCAGTACTTC.

V and J are TRBV6-5 and TRBJ1-4; 7 nucleotides agree with TRBD1. This CDR3 is 14 amino acids long. The V and J ends lost 6 bases and 4 bases, in that order; junction bases with no gene match: 5. Germline assignment: CDR1 MNHEY and CDR2 SVGAGI. The CDR3 DNA is TGTGCCAGCAGCCGACAGGGCCTTAATGAAAAACTGTTTTTT. Amino acid sequence: CASSRQGLNEKLFF.

The J gene is TRBJ2-7, the V gene TRBV29-1, with D perhaps TRBD2 (6 bases). With 7 bases removed from V and 7 bases from J, the gap between germline ends came to 14 bases. The CDR3 has 11 residues. Germline CDR1 reads SQVTM; CDR2 reads ANQGSEA. The CDR3 sequence is CSGGGAGEQYF. CDR3 nucleotide sequence: TGCAGCGGTGGAGGGGCTGGGGAGCAGTACTTC.

The chain links TRBV19 to TRBJ1-6, with a possible D match to TRBD1 (6 bases). Germline assignment: CDR1 LNHDA and CDR2 SQIVND (reference sequence). This CDR3 region has 14 residues. Trimming shortened V by 4 bases and J by 6 bases, and 10 bases separated the two germline ends. The DNA for the CDR3 is TGTGCCAGTAGTACGGACAGACCTAATTCACCCCTCCACTTT. This encodes CASSTDRPNSPLHF.

V gene TRBV6-5 combines with J gene TRBJ1-1; possibly TRBD1 for D (5 bases). Germline V gene sequence: CDR1 MNHEY, CDR2 SVGAGI. CDR3 length equals 11 residues. V was shortened by 5 bases and J by 11 bases, with 12 bases between the two germline ends. The CDR3 DNA reads as TGTGCCAGCAGTCCTAAGGGGCAGGCTTTCTTT. It specifies CASSPKGQAFF.

This clone was counted a few times. The rearrangement uses TRBV10-1 and TRBJ1-2; 7 bases are shared with TRBD1. CDR1 is WNHNN and CDR2 is SYGVQD in the germline V gene (reference sequence). The CDR3 runs 15 residues. J was trimmed by 0 bases and V by 6 bases; bases with no gene match: 7. The CDR3 region has the DNA TGCGCCAGCAGGTGGGACAGCAAACCTAACTATGGCTACACCTTC. Its translation: CASRWDSKPNYGYTF.

The V call is TRBV9, the J call TRBJ2-7; 10 nucleotides align to TRBD2. V shed 0 bases, J shed 7 bases, and the junction held 7 bases outside the gene matches. From germline, CDR1 is SGDLS and CDR2 YYNGEE. This CDR3 has 15 residues. CDR3 nucleotide sequence: TGTGCCAGCAGCGTAGGGCTAGCGGGAGAGGGGGAGCAGTACTTC. Residues: CASSVGLAGEGEQYF.

This clone was seen only once. The CDR3 loop is CASTKDVGQGRYEQYF. As DNA, the CDR3 is TGTGCCAGCACCAAGGACGTAGGGCAGGGGAGGTACGAGCAGTACTTC. V is TRBV7-9 and J is TRBJ2-7; D is tentatively TRBD1 or TRBD2 (6 bases each). V was pared by 7 bases and J by 4 bases, with 23 bases between. Germline loops: CDR1 SEHNR, CDR2 FQNEAQ (reference sequence). The CDR3 runs 16 residues.

The rearrangement links TRBV28 to TRBJ1-1, with D tentatively TRBD1 (5 bases). Per the germline V gene, CDR1 is MDHEN and CDR2 is SYDVKM. V was shortened by 4 bases and J by 2 bases, with 11 bases between the two germline ends. The CDR3 is 14 amino acids. CDR3 loop: CASSSGTENTEAFF. DNA for the CDR3: TGTGCCAGCAGTTCCGGGACCGAAAACACTGAAGCTTTCTTT.

The rearrangement links TRBV6-6 to TRBJ2-4, with D possibly TRBD1 on 6 matching bases. Germline V lookup: CDR1 MNHNY, CDR2 SVGAGI (reference sequence). Trimming removed 6 bases at V and 0 bases at J, with 15 bases between. The CDR3 is made up of 16 amino acids. The CDR3 DNA sequence: TGTGCCAGCAGCTCCGGACAGAAGCTAGCCAAAAACATTCAGTACTTC. As protein: CASSSGQKLAKNIQYF.

The chain recombines TRBV5-1 with TRBJ2-2; 7 bases match TRBD1. Germline values: CDR1 SGHRS, CDR2 YFSETQ. The CDR3 extends over 15 amino acids. Trimming took 3 bases from V and 7 from J; bases not matched to a gene: 9. The CDR3 here is CASSSQTGVGGELFF. DNA of the CDR3: TGCGCCAGCAGCTCGCAAACAGGGGTCGGCGGGGAGCTGTTTTTT.

The chain combines TRBV28 with TRBJ1-1; D gene uncertain. The length of the CDR3 is 16 residues. Between the trimmed V and J ends, which lost 8 bases and 1 base, there was a span of 20 bases. CDR1 is MDHEN, CDR2 SYDVKM, per germline. The chain's CDR3 is CASPATGFGGNTEAFF. CDR3 bases: TGTGCCAGCCCAGCGACGGGGTTCGGAGGGAACACTGAAGCTTTCTTT.

This chain links TRBV28 with TRBJ2-7, with D unclear. Germline CDR1 and CDR2: MDHEN and SYDVKM. Trimming pared 1 base from V and 2 bases from J, leaving 3 bases between. The CDR3 loop spans 12 amino acids. The CDR3 sequence is CASSLYPYEQYF. In DNA form, the CDR3 reads TGTGCCAGCAGTTTATACCCCTACGAGCAGTACTTC.

This sequence joins TRBV5-4 and TRBJ2-5, with a weak D call TRBD1 (9 bases). Looked up from germline, CDR1 is SGHNT and CDR2 is YYREEE (reference sequence). V shed 4 bases and J shed 2 bases, with 15 bases lying between them. The CDR3 loop spans 15 amino acids. For the CDR3, the DNA is TGTGCCAGCAGCCCGGGGGGGACAGGGCAAGAGACCCAGTACTTC. Its protein product is CASSPGGTGQETQYF.

This chain links TRBV7-8 with TRBJ2-5; 10 positions match TRBD2. The CDR3 has 15 amino acids. Germline V gene sequence: CDR1 SGHVS, CDR2 FQNEAQ. Germline trimming cut 4 bases from V and 4 bases from J; bases unmatched to any gene: 6. The CDR3 loop reads CASSSDLAGVETQYF. The CDR3 bases are TGTGCCAGCAGCTCCGATCTAGCGGGGGTAGAGACCCAGTACTTC.

The V and J genes are TRBV6-5 and TRBJ1-1; D is undetermined. The CDR3 runs to 15 residues. Between the trimmed V and J ends, which lost 3 bases and 2 bases, there was a span of 13 bases. The germline CDR1 and CDR2 sequences are MNHEY and SVGAGI. CDR3 protein: CASSYGTRGNTEAFF. CDR3 DNA sequence: TGTGCCAGCAGTTATGGAACCCGCGGTAACACTGAAGCTTTCTTT.

The V and J genes are TRBV13 and TRBJ2-3, with D perhaps TRBD1 (5 bases). Deletions cut 1 base from V and 0 bases from J, with 11 bases between. CDR1 and CDR2 from the germline V gene are PRHDT and FYEKMQ (reference sequence). This CDR3 contains 16 residues. The DNA of the CDR3 is TGTGCCAGCAGCTTAGAAGGGGATACTAGCACAGATACGCAGTATTTT. Its protein is CASSLEGDTSTDTQYF.

The chain employs TRBV5-8 and TRBJ1-2; tentative D call: TRBD1 (5 bases). Trimming took off 0 bases at V and 2 bases at J, with 5 bases between the two ends. The CDR3 spans 13 residues. The germline gives CDR1 SGHTS, CDR2 YDEGEE. The CDR3 DNA follows: TGTGCCAGCAGCTTGGCAGGGAACTATGGCTACACCTTC. It encodes CASSLAGNYGYTF.